This T cell receptor beta chain was recovered during a study of control samples from healthy donors and cancer patients (dated by TCRdb to about 2020). Trimming at the junction amounts to 3 bases on V and 0 bases on J, and the germline ends lie 3 bases apart. The CDR3 holds 11 amino acids from the cysteine to the phenylalanine. Of the read, only the CDR3 DNA is kept; its 33 bases are in frame from base 1. CDR1 and CDR2 (GTSNPN, SVGIG) derive from the germline V gene (reference sequence). Libraries came from the immunoSEQ multiplex PCR assay. This is the immuneACCESS table as TCRdb keeps it, with only in-frame sequences that have V and J called. A part of the clones is gone; compared with another copy, unresolved V genes explain less than half, and the rest is unexplained. The sample contains approximately 89,000 clones, under 90% of them found a single time. Of the sample, more than 2% is held by the ten largest clones.

With respect to this clone: Its specific antigen is unknown. Base qualities are not at hand, and no much larger clone is one base apart. The sample has other DNA sequences that encode this CDR3 too.

The V and J segments used are TRBV30 and TRBJ2-7; no D segment can be confidently identified. The sequence derives from a middle-aged woman in good health. Sequenced sample: blood. The nucleotide sequence reads as follows: TGTGCCTGGAGCAGCTCCTACGAGCAGTACTTC. This yields the protein CAWSSSYEQYF.